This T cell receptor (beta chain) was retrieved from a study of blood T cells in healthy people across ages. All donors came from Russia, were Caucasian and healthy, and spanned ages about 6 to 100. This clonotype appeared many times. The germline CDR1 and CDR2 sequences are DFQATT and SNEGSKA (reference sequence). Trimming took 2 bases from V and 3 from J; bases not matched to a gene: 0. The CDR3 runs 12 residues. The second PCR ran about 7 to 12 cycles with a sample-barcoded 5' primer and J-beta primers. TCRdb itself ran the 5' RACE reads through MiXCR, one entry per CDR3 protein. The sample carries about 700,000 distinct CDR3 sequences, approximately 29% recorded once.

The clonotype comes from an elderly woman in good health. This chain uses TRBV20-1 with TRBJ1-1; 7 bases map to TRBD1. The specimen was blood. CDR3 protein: CSARTGDTEAFF. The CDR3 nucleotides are TGCAGTGCTAGAACAGGGGACACTGAAGCTTTCTTT.